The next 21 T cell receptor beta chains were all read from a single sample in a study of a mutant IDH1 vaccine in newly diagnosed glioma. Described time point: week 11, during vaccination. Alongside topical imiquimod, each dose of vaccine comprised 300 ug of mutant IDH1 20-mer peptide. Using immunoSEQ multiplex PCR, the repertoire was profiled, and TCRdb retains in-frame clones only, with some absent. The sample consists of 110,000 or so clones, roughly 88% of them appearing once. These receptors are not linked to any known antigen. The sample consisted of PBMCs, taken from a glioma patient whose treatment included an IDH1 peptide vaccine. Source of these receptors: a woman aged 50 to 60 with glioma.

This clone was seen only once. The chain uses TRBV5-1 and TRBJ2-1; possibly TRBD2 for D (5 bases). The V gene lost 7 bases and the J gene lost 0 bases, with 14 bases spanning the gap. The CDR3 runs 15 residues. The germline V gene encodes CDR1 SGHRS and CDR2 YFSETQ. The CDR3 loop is CASWEQFGSYNEQFF. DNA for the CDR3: TGCGCCAGCTGGGAGCAGTTCGGCTCCTACAATGAGCAGTTCTTC.

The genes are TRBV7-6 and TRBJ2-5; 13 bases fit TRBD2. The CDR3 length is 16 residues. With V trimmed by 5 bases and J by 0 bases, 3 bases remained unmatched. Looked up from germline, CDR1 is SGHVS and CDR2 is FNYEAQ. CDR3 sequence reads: CASSGGTSGDQETQYF. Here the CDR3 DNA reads TGTGCCAGCAGCGGCGGGACTAGCGGGGACCAAGAGACCCAGTACTTC.

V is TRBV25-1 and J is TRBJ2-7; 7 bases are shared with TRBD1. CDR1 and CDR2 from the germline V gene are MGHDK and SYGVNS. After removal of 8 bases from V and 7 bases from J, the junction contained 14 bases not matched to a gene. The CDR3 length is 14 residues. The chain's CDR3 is CASQDRAYVGEQYF. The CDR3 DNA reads TGTGCCAGCCAAGACAGGGCTTACGTCGGAGAGCAGTACTTC.

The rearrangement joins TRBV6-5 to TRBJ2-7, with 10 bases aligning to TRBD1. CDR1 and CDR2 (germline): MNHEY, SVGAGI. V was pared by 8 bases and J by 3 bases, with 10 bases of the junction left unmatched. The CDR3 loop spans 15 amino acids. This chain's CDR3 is CASSSPGQGLYEQYF. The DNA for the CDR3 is TGTGCCAGCTCTTCCCCGGGACAGGGGCTCTACGAGCAGTACTTC.

The DNA for the CDR3 is TGCGCCAGCAGCTTGGCCCTAGCGGGAGCGTTAGGGGAGACCCAGTACTTC. Translating gives CASSLALAGALGETQYF. The gene calls are TRBV5-1 and TRBJ2-5; TRBD2 aligns across 10 bases. V shed 0 bases, J shed 5 bases, and the junction held 10 bases outside the gene matches. The CDR3 spans 17 residues. Germline loops: CDR1 SGHRS, CDR2 YFSETQ.

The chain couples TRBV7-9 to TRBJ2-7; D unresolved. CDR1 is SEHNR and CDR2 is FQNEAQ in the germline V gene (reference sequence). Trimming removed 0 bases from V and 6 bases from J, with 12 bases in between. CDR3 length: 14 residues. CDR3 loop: CASSLAYVSSEQYF. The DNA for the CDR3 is TGTGCCAGCAGCTTAGCTTACGTCTCGTCCGAGCAGTACTTC.

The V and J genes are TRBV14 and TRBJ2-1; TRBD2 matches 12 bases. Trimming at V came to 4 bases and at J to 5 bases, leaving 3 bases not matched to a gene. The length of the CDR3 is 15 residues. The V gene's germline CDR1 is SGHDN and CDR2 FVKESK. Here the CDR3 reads CASSRPSGRDNEQFF. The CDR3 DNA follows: TGTGCCAGCAGCCGTCCTAGCGGGAGGGACAATGAGCAGTTCTTC.

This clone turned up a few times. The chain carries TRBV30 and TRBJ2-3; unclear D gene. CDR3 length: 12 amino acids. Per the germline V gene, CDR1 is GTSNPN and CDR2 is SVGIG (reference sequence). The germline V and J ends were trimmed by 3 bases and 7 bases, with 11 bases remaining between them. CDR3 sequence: CAWSASAYTQYF. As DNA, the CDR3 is TGTGCCTGGAGCGCCTCCGCTTATACGCAGTATTTT.

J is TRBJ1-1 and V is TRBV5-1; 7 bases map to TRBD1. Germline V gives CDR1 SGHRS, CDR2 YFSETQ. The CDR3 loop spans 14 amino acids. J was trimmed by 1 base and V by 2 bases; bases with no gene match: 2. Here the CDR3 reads CASSLQGTNTEAFF. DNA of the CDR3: TGCGCCAGCAGCTTACAGGGGACGAACACTGAAGCTTTCTTT.

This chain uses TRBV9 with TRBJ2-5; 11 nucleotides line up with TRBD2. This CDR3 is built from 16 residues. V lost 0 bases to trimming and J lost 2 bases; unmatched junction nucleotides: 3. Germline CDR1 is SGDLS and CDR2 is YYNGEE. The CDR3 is CASSVGRLAGQETQYF. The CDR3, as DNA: TGTGCCAGCAGCGTAGGCAGACTAGCGGGGCAAGAGACCCAGTACTTC.

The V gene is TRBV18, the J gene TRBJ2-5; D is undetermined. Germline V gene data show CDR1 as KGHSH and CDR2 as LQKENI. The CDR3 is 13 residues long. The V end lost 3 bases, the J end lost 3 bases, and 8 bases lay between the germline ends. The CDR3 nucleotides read TGTGCCAGCTCACCTCCTTCTGAAGAGACCCAGTACTTC. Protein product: CASSPPSEETQYF.

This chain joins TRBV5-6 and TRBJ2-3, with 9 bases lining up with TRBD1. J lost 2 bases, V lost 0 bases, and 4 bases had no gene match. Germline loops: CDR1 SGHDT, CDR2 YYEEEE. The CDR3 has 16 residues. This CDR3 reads CASSLVGQGFTDTQYF. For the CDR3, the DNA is TGTGCCAGCAGCTTGGTAGGACAGGGGTTCACAGATACGCAGTATTTT.

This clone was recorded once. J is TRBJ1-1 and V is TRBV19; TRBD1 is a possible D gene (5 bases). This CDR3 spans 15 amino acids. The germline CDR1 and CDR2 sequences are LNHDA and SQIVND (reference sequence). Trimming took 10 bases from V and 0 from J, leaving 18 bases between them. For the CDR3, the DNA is TGTGCCACCAAGTACCAGGGTCGGATGAACACTGAAGCTTTCTTT. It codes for CATKYQGRMNTEAFF.

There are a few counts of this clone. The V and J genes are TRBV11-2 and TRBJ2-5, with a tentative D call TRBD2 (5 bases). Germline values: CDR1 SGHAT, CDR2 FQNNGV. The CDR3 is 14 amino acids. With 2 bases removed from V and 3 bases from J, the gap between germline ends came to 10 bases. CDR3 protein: CASSLRPGEETQYF. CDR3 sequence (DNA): TGTGCCAGCAGCTTACGTCCCGGGGAAGAGACCCAGTACTTC.

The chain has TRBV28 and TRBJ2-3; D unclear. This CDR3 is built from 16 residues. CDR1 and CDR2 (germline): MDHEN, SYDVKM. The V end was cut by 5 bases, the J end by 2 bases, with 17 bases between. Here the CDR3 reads CASSPLGQAITDTQYF. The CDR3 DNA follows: TGTGCCAGCAGTCCCCTGGGCCAGGCAATCACAGATACGCAGTATTTT.

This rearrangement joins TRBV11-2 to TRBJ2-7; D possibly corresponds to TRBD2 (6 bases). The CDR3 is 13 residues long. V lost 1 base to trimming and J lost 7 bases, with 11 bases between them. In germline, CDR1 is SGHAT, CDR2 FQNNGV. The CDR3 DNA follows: TGTGCCAGCAGCTTAGTGGAGACTAGAGAGCAGTACTTC. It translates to CASSLVETREQYF.

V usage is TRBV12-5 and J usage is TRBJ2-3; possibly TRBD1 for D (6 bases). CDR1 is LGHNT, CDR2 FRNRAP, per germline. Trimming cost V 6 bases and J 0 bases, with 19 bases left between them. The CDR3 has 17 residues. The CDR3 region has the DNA TGTGCTAGTGGCCTTTTCAGGGGTGAACATAGCACAGATACGCAGTATTTT. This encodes CASGLFRGEHSTDTQYF.

The CDR3 sequence is CASTPWQGARANYGYTF. The CDR3 nucleotides read TGTGCCAGCACGCCTTGGCAGGGGGCGAGAGCTAACTATGGCTACACCTTC. This sequence joins TRBV5-6 and TRBJ1-2; 8 bases align to TRBD1. In germline, CDR1 is SGHDT, CDR2 YYEEEE. The CDR3 has 17 amino acids. J gave up 0 bases and V 6 bases, and 13 bases lay outside the gene matches.

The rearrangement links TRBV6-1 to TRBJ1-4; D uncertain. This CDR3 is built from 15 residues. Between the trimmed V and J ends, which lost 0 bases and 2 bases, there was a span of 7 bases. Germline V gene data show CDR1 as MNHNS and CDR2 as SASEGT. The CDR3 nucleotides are TGTGCCAGCAGTGAAGCAGCCGGGACTAATGAAAAACTGTTTTTT. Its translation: CASSEAAGTNEKLFF.

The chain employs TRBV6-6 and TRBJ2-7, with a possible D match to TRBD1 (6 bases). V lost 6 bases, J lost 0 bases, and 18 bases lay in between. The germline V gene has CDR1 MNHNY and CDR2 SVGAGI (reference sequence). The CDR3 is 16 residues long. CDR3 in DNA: TGTGCCAGCAGATCGGTGACGGGACAAATCTCCTACGAGCAGTACTTC. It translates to CASRSVTGQISYEQYF.

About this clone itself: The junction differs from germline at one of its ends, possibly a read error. The CDR3, as DNA: TGTGCCAGCAGCTCTCAAGGGCCAGCGGCATTC. This translates into CASSSQGPAAF. The V and J genes are TRBV11-2 and TRBJ2-7; weak D call: TRBD2 (5 bases). The CDR3 sequence is 11 residues long. The germline V gene encodes CDR1 SGHAT and CDR2 FQNNGV.